The 27 T cell receptor beta chains presented below share a single source sample, sequenced in a study of CD8+ T cells in alopecia areata. Following RNA extraction, reverse transcription yielded cDNA that acted as the sequencing template. Method: immunoSEQ multiplex PCR; TCRdb's copy keeps in-frame clones and lacks some. The profile shows about 210,000 clones, about 50% of them singletons. Stated treatment: oral pan-JAK inhibitor, 5-10 mg twice daily. The sequences come from CD4+ T cells sorted from blood, collected at week 4, from a patient treated with tofacitinib. These receptors came from a human donor with alopecia areata.

V and J are TRBV7-3 and TRBJ2-3; tentatively, D is TRBD2 (6 bases). CDR3 size: 16 residues. Trimming took off 5 bases at V and 6 bases at J, with 21 bases between the two ends. Germline lookup yields CDR1 SGHTA and CDR2 FQGTGA. CDR3 nucleotides: TGTGCCAGCAGCAAGCTAGCGACCACCGGGGGTGATACGCAGTATTTT. Protein: CASSKLATTGGDTQYF.

The V and J genes are TRBV2 and TRBJ2-7; no clear D. The CDR3 sequence is 11 residues long. CDR1 and CDR2 (germline): SNHLY, FYNNEI. V was trimmed by 2 bases and J by 10 bases, leaving 9 bases between them. CDR3 region: CASSETAKQYF. The CDR3 coding sequence is TGTGCCAGCAGTGAAACGGCGAAACAGTACTTC.

This chain joins TRBV9 and TRBJ1-2, with D possibly being TRBD1 (5 bases). V was trimmed by 3 bases and J by 4 bases, leaving 10 bases between them. Germline-derived CDR1 and CDR2 are SGDLS and YYNGEE. The CDR3 has 13 residues. This CDR3 reads CASSEEGTYGYTF. In DNA form, the CDR3 reads TGTGCCAGCAGCGAGGAGGGGACCTATGGCTACACCTTC. Drawing the rest from reference TRBV9 and TRBJ1-2, the complete variable domain is DSGVTQTPKHLITATGQRVTLRCSPRSGDLSVYWYQQSLDQGLQFLIQYYNGEERAKGNILERFSAQQFPDLHSELNLSSLELGDSALYFCASSEEGTYGYTFGSGTRLTVV.

V gene TRBV29-1 combines with J gene TRBJ2-5; TRBD1 aligns across 10 bases. J lost 5 bases, V lost 6 bases, and 9 bases had no gene match. Germline CDR1 reads SQVTM; CDR2 reads ANQGSEA. This CDR3 has 14 amino acids. The DNA of the CDR3 is TGCAGCGTACGACCGACAGGGGGCCGGGAGACCCAGTACTTC. Translating it yields CSVRPTGGRETQYF.

This chain links TRBV30 with TRBJ1-6; no clear D. The CDR3 runs to 13 residues. CDR1 and CDR2 (germline): GTSNPN, SVGIG (reference sequence). V lost 5 bases and J 10 bases, leaving 15 bases between the germline ends. The CDR3 reads CAWDAVGVSPLHF. Written as DNA, the CDR3 is TGTGCCTGGGATGCTGTAGGAGTCTCACCCCTCCACTTT.

This clone was counted only a few times. CDR3 sequence reads: CASARKMNTEAFF. CDR3 nucleotide sequence: TGTGCCAGCGCCCGTAAGATGAACACTGAAGCTTTCTTT. The chain employs TRBV11-3 and TRBJ1-1; no definite D call. CDR1 is SGHNT, CDR2 YENEEA, per germline. The CDR3 length is 13 residues. Trimming cost V 8 bases and J 0 bases, with 10 bases left between them.

For the CDR3, the DNA is TGCGCCAGCAAGACCGATTTAGGGGGCACCGGGGAGCTGTTTTTT. This gives the protein CASKTDLGGTGELFF. The chain couples TRBV4-3 to TRBJ2-2; possibly TRBD1 for D (6 bases). The CDR3 contains 15 residues. The ends were cut back, 7 bases at V and 4 bases at J, with 16 bases in the middle. Germline assignment: CDR1 LGHNA and CDR2 YSLEER.

For the CDR3, the DNA is TGTGCCAGCAGCGTAGGGGACAGACTAAACATTCAGTACTTC. This sequence encodes CASSVGDRLNIQYF. V usage is TRBV9 and J usage is TRBJ2-4; TRBD1 matches 7 bases. Germline V gives CDR1 SGDLS, CDR2 YYNGEE. The CDR3 covers 14 residues. The trim removed 0 bases at V and 6 bases at J, leaving 3 bases unmatched.

The V and J genes are TRBV29-1 and TRBJ1-1; D gene ambiguous. The V gene lost 3 bases and the J gene lost 4 bases, with 12 bases spanning the gap. This CDR3 has 13 residues. CDR1 and CDR2 (germline): SQVTM, ANQGSEA. In DNA, the CDR3 is TGCAGCGTTGAGTCTCCTGTACGCACTGAAGCTTTCTTT. Protein: CSVESPVRTEAFF.

This clone came up a few times. The J gene is TRBJ2-7, the V gene TRBV10-3, with D maybe TRBD1 (6 bases). V lost 2 bases to trimming and J lost 3 bases, with 11 bases between them. The CDR3 runs 14 residues. Germline assignment: CDR1 ENHRY and CDR2 SYGVKD. The CDR3 coding sequence is TGTGCCATCAGTGAGCCTGGGGGCAGCTACGAGCAGTACTTC. Residues: CAISEPGGSYEQYF.

The chain joins TRBV2 to TRBJ1-5; TRBD1 matches 9 bases. The CDR3 runs to 19 residues. Per germline, CDR1 SNHLY and CDR2 FYNNEI. J was trimmed by 2 bases and V by 6 bases; bases with no gene match: 17. CDR3 in DNA: TGTGCCAGCAGCCGTTGGGTCGGGACAGGGTCTTTGGGCAATCAGCCCCAGCATTTT. This sequence encodes CASSRWVGTGSLGNQPQHF. The whole variable domain, filled in from reference TRBV2 and TRBJ1-5, reads EPEVTQTPSHQVTQMGQEVILRCVPISNHLYFYWYRQILGQKVEFLVSFYNNEISEKSEIFDDQFSVERPDGSNFTLKIRSTKLEDSAMYFCASSRWVGTGSLGNQPQHFGDGTRLSIL.

In its sample, this clone was seen a few times. The genes are TRBV6-6 and TRBJ2-5; a weak D match, TRBD2 (6 bases). V was shortened by 8 bases and J by 2 bases, with 6 bases between the two germline ends. Per germline, CDR1 MNHNY and CDR2 SVGAGI (reference sequence). This CDR3 spans 11 amino acids. CDR3 in amino acids: CASAGQETQYF. The CDR3 DNA follows: TGTGCCAGCGCGGGGCAAGAGACCCAGTACTTC.

This clone was seen a few times. The V gene is TRBV7-2, the J gene TRBJ1-2; D not resolved. CDR1 is SGHTA and CDR2 is FQGNSA in the germline V gene. The CDR3 extends over 13 amino acids. Trimming took 1 base from V and 1 from J, leaving 4 bases between them. In DNA form, the CDR3 reads TGTGCCAGCAGCTTAGAGGATAACTATGGCTACACCTTC. Protein sequence: CASSLEDNYGYTF.

The V gene is TRBV28, the J gene TRBJ2-3, with unresolved D. V lost 7 bases and J lost 1, with 9 bases in between. Germline V gene data show CDR1 as MDHEN and CDR2 as SYDVKM. This CDR3 has 13 amino acids. The CDR3 protein is CASTSTRTDTQYF. The CDR3 nucleotides are TGTGCCAGCACCTCTACGCGCACAGATACGCAGTATTTT.

This chain uses TRBV29-1 with TRBJ2-5, with TRBD1 matching 7 bases. The J call may be incorrect, as the DNA end agrees better with TRBJ2-7. The germline V gene has CDR1 SQVTM and CDR2 ANQGSEA. This CDR3 has 14 residues. This CDR3 reads CSVRDRVSSYEQYF. As DNA, the CDR3 is TGCAGCGTCCGCGACAGGGTAAGCTCCTACGAGCAGTACTTC.

The CDR3 region is CASSSRSTGFGMNTEAFF. CDR3 bases: TGTGCCAGCAGCTCGCGATCGACAGGGTTCGGCATGAACACTGAAGCTTTCTTT. The chain couples TRBV7-2 to TRBJ1-1, with 7 bases fitting TRBD1. Germline V lookup: CDR1 SGHTA, CDR2 FQGNSA. The CDR3 is 18 residues long. Losses at the gene ends were 4 bases for V and 0 bases for J; bases not matched to a gene: 14.

The V gene is TRBV12-2, the J gene TRBJ2-7; TRBD2 reflects the table's D call only, with no check against the DNA. TRBV12-2 is described as a pseudogene. The CDR3 consists of 11 residues. This CDR3 reads CASRLVHGEYF. Here the CDR3 DNA reads TGTGCAAGTCGCTTGGTGCACGGGGAGTACTTC.

The table lists this clone with a few counts. The V and J genes are TRBV29-1 and TRBJ1-1; TRBD1 aligns across 8 bases. Germline assignment: CDR1 SQVTM and CDR2 ANQGSEA. V lost 6 bases to trimming and J lost 4 bases; unmatched junction nucleotides: 13. The CDR3 has 15 residues. The CDR3 loop is CSVGQGTGYITEAFF. In DNA, the CDR3 is TGCAGCGTCGGACAAGGGACAGGATATATCACTGAAGCTTTCTTT.

This clone was seen at least ten times. One end of the junction fails to match germline, which may point to a read error. V usage is TRBV2 and J usage is TRBJ1-4, with D perhaps TRBD1 (5 bases). The length of the CDR3 is 15 residues. The germline V gene has CDR1 SNHLY and CDR2 FYNNEI. CDR3 DNA sequence: TGTGCCAGCATTGAAGGGGCCGTCCGATGGGAAAAACTGTTTTTT. It yields the protein CASIEGAVRWEKLFF.

The chain links TRBV30 to TRBJ1-2; weak D call: TRBD1 (6 bases). The V and J ends lost 5 bases and 5 bases respectively, with 18 bases between them. The CDR3 extends over 14 amino acids. The germline CDR1 and CDR2 sequences are GTSNPN and SVGIG (reference sequence). The CDR3 sequence is CAWQDRMRGYGYTF. DNA for the CDR3: TGTGCCTGGCAGGACCGAATGAGGGGGTATGGCTACACCTTC. The variable domain in full, completed from reference TRBV30 and TRBJ1-2, reads SQTIHQWPATLVQPVGSPLSLECTVEGTSNPNLYWYRQAAGRGLQLLFYSVGIGQISSEVPQNLSASRPQDRQFILSSKKLLLSDSGFYLCAWQDRMRGYGYTFGSGTRLTVV.

This clone came up a few times. CDR3 region: CASSLALSLLGHPEQFF. The CDR3 DNA follows: TGTGCCAGCAGCTTAGCCTTATCTCTCTTAGGCCATCCGGAGCAGTTCTTC. The chain combines TRBV7-7 with TRBJ2-1; D not resolved. CDR3 size: 17 residues. With 0 bases removed from V and 10 bases from J, the gap between germline ends came to 22 bases. CDR1 and CDR2 (germline): SSHAT, FNYEAQ (reference sequence).

The chain recombines TRBV30 with TRBJ1-2; 8 bases align to TRBD1. CDR1 and CDR2 from the germline V gene are GTSNPN and SVGIG (reference sequence). The V gene end was trimmed by 5 bases and the J gene end by 4 bases; junction bases not matched to a gene: 6. The CDR3 extends over 13 amino acids. The CDR3 DNA is TGTGCCTGGTCGCCGGGACAGGCCTATGGCTACACCTTC. This sequence encodes CAWSPGQAYGYTF. Drawing the rest from reference TRBV30 and TRBJ1-2, the complete variable domain is SQTIHQWPATLVQPVGSPLSLECTVEGTSNPNLYWYRQAAGRGLQLLFYSVGIGQISSEVPQNLSASRPQDRQFILSSKKLLLSDSGFYLCAWSPGQAYGYTFGSGTRLTVV.

Regarding this clone: Relative to the germline gene, one junction end is altered; a read error may explain this. The chain employs TRBV30 and TRBJ2-6; D uncertain. The CDR3 loop spans 13 amino acids. Germline-derived CDR1 and CDR2 are GTSNPN and SVGIG (reference sequence). CDR3 in amino acids: CVQSPSGANVLTF. CDR3 nucleotides: TGCGTTCAGAGTCCCTCTGGGGCCAACGTCCTGACTTTC.

This clone was counted a few times. In DNA form, the CDR3 reads TGCAGTGCTGGATTATACGAGCAGTACTTC. Protein product: CSAGLYEQYF. This rearrangement joins TRBV20-1 to TRBJ2-7; unclear D gene. The germline gives CDR1 DFQATT, CDR2 SNEGSKA (reference sequence). The CDR3 extends over 10 amino acids. V gave up 5 bases and J gave up 4 bases, with 6 bases separating them.

The chain couples TRBV19 to TRBJ2-7; D gene uncertain. The CDR3 runs to 14 residues. Between the trimmed V and J ends, which lost 5 bases and 3 bases, there was a span of 14 bases. Germline CDR1 LNHDA, CDR2 SQIVND (reference sequence). The CDR3, as DNA: TGTGCCAGTAGTCCTAAAAGTGGGCGCTACGAGCAGTACTTC. It translates to CASSPKSGRYEQYF. The full variable domain, its missing parts supplied by reference TRBV19 and TRBJ2-7, is DGGITQSPKYLFRKEGQNVTLSCEQNLNHDAMYWYRQDPGQGLRLIYYSQIVNDFQKGDIAEGYSVSREKKESFPLTVTSAQKNPTAFYLCASSPKSGRYEQYFGPGTRLTVT.

This clone was counted many times. The rearrangement uses TRBV4-3 and TRBJ1-4; D is uncertain. V was clipped by 0 bases and J by 10 bases, with 9 bases between them. Per germline, CDR1 LGHNA and CDR2 YSLEER. The CDR3 contains 13 residues. Here the CDR3 reads CASSQEVGVKLFF. CDR3 nucleotides: TGCGCCAGCAGCCAAGAAGTAGGAGTAAAACTGTTTTTT.

V usage is TRBV15 and J usage is TRBJ1-1; maybe TRBD1 (6 bases). Germline lookup yields CDR1 LNHNV and CDR2 YYDKDF (reference sequence). Trimming removed 0 bases at V and 1 base at J, with 9 bases between. The CDR3 is made up of 15 amino acids. The CDR3 here is CATSREGQPNTEAFF. The DNA for the CDR3 is TGTGCCACCAGCAGAGAAGGACAGCCGAACACTGAAGCTTTCTTT.